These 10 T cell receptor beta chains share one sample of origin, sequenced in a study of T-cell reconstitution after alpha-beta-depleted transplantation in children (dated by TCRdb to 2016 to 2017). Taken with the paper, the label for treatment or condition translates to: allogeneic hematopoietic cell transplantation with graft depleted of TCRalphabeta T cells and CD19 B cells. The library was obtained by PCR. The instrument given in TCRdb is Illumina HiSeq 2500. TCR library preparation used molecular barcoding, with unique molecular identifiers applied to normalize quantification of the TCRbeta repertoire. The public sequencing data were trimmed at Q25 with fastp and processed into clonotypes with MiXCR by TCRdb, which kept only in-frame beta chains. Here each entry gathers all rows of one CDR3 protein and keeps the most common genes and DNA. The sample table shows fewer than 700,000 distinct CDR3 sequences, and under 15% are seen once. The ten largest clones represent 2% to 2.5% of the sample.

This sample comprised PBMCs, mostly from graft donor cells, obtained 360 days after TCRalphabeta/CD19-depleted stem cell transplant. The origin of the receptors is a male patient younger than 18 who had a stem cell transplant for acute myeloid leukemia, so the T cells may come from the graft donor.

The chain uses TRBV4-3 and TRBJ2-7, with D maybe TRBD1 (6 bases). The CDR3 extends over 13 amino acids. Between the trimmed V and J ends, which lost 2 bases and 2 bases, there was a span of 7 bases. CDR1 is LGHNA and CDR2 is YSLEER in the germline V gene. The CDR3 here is CASSQNRAYEQYF. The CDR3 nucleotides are TGCGCCAGCAGCCAAAACAGGGCCTACGAGCAGTACTTC.

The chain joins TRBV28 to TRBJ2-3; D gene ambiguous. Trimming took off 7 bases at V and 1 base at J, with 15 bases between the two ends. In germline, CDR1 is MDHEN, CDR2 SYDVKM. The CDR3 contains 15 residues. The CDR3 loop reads CASTPAAKGTDTQYF. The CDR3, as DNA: TGTGCCAGCACCCCGGCGGCTAAAGGCACAGATACGCAGTATTTT.

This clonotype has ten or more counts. CDR3 protein: CASSSPASGSNEQYF. CDR3 in DNA: TGTGCCAGCAGTTCCCCCGCTAGCGGGAGCAACGAGCAGTACTTC. The rearrangement links TRBV28 to TRBJ2-7; 10 bases map to TRBD2. Germline V gene data show CDR1 as MDHEN and CDR2 as SYDVKM. Losses at the gene ends were 4 bases for V and 5 bases for J; bases not matched to a gene: 8. The CDR3 has 15 amino acids.

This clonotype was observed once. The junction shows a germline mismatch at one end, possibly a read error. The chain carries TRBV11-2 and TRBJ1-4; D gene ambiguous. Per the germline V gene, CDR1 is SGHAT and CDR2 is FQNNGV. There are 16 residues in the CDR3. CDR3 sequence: CASSIISGPNNEKPFF. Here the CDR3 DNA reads TGTGCCAGCAGCATTATCTCCGGGCCCAATAATGAAAAACCGTTTTTT.

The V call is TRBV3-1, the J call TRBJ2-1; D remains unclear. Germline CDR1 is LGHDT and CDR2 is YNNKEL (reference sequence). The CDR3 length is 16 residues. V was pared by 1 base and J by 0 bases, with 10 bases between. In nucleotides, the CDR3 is TGTGCCAGCAGCCAAGGTCCCGGGTACTCCTACAATGAGCAGTTCTTC. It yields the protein CASSQGPGYSYNEQFF.

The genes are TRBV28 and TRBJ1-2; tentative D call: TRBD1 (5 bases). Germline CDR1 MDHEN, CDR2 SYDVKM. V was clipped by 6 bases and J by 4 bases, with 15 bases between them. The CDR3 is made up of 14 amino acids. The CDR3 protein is CASRMRGGSYGYTF. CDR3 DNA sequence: TGTGCCAGCAGAATGCGGGGGGGTTCCTATGGCTACACCTTC.

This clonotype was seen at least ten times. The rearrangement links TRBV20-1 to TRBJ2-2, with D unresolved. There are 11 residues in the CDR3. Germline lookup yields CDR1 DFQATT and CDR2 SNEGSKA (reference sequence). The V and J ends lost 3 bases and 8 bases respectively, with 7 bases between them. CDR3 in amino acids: CSARTEGELFF. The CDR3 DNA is TGCAGTGCTAGGACCGAGGGGGAGCTGTTTTTT.

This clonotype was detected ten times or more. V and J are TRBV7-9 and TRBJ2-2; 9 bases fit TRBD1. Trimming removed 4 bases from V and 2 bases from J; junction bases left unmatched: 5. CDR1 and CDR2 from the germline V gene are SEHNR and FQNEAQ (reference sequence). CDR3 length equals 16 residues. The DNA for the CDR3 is TGTGCCAGCAGCTCACGACAGGGGGACAACACCGGGGAGCTGTTTTTT. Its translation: CASSSRQGDNTGELFF.

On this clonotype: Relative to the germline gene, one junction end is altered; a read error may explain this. The CDR3 DNA is TGTGTCAGCAGCTTGGTCTTGGACAGGGGGTCCTACGAGCAGTACTTC. Its protein product is CVSSLVLDRGSYEQYF. The chain joins TRBV5-4 to TRBJ2-7, with TRBD1 matching over 10 bases. Germline values: CDR1 SGHNT, CDR2 YYREEE (reference sequence). The CDR3 is made up of 16 amino acids.

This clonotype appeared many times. The CDR3 region is CASSLTLLNNEQFF. CDR3 coding DNA: TGTGCCAGCAGTCTAACGTTATTGAACAATGAGCAGTTCTTC. The V and J genes are TRBV7-3 and TRBJ2-1; D is undetermined. The CDR3 totals 14 residues. CDR1 and CDR2 from the germline V gene are SGHTA and FQGTGA. The V end was cut by 6 bases, the J end by 5 bases, with 14 bases between.